This T cell receptor beta chain was sequenced for a study of cytomegalovirus exposure and HLA in healthy donors. The assay was immunoSEQ multiplex PCR, and TCRdb's table has in-frame clones only and misses some. The table lists a few hundred thousand clones, approximately 90% of them singletons. The V gene end was trimmed by 3 bases and the J gene end by 5 bases; junction bases not matched to a gene: 16. This CDR3 is 18 amino acids long. The germline V gene encodes CDR1 MGHRA and CDR2 YSYEKL. Sequencing was done on a sample of PBMCs. The rearrangement links TRBV4-1 to TRBJ2-7; 10 bases agree with TRBD2. This receptor was identified in a woman between 18 and 29 years old in good health and CMV-seronegative. In DNA form, the CDR3 reads TGCGCCAGCAGCCAGGTGCGGGGGGGAACTAGCGGGACTGACGAGCAGTACTTC. Its protein product is CASSQVRGGTSGTDEQYF.